Below are 15 T cell receptor beta chains sequenced from a single sample in a study of cytomegalovirus exposure and HLA in healthy donors (dated 2017 in TCRdb). Libraries were built with the immunoSEQ multiplex PCR assay. A mixture of 60 forward primers for TCR Vbeta segments and 13 reverse primers for TCR Jbeta segments was used in the multiplex PCR. Here the immuneACCESS table is served through TCRdb, limited to in-frame sequences with V and J called. Missing clones are a known gap in these copies; in checked studies unresolved V genes cover under half, and the rest lacks a known reason. This sample has 110,000 to 150,000 clones in its table, and roughly 80% of those were observed once. The top ten clones comprise roughly 4% of the sample. Sequenced material: PBMCs. These TCRs come from a middle-aged woman in good health and CMV-seropositive.

The chain employs TRBV5-1 and TRBJ2-7, with D perhaps matching TRBD1 (5 bases). This CDR3 spans 12 amino acids. V lost 4 bases and J 6 bases, leaving 11 bases between the germline ends. CDR1 is SGHRS and CDR2 is YFSETQ in the germline V gene. DNA for the CDR3: TGCGCCAGCAGCCGCGAAGGGGCCGAGCAGTACTTC. This translates into CASSREGAEQYF. The complete variable domain, with remaining parts taken from reference TRBV5-1 and TRBJ2-7, reads KAGVTQTPRYLIKTRGQQVTLSCSPISGHRSVSWYQQTPGQGLQFLFEYFSETQRNKGNFPGRFSGRQFSNSRSEMNVSTLELGDSALYLCASSREGAEQYFGPGTRLTVT.

This sequence joins TRBV6-1 and TRBJ1-1; tentative D call: TRBD1 (5 bases). The CDR3 consists of 14 residues. Germline V gene data show CDR1 as MNHNS and CDR2 as SASEGT. Trimming shortened V by 1 base and J by 5 bases, and 11 bases separated the two germline ends. Here the CDR3 reads CASSEVRGVTEAFF. The CDR3 nucleotides are TGTGCCAGCAGTGAAGTTAGGGGCGTAACTGAAGCTTTCTTT.

The gene calls are TRBV19 and TRBJ1-2; D might be TRBD1 (5 bases). V lost 7 bases and J lost 4, with 13 bases in between. Germline CDR1 LNHDA, CDR2 SQIVND (reference sequence). This CDR3 has 13 amino acids. The CDR3 protein is CASTHRGFYGYTF. The CDR3 bases are TGTGCCAGTACCCATAGGGGTTTCTATGGCTACACCTTC.

This clone came up a few times. The rearrangement uses TRBV19 and TRBJ2-1; TRBD2 agrees at 8 bases. The junction had 10 bases not matched to a gene; V was cut back by 1 base and J by 8 bases. The CDR3 length is 16 residues. Germline lookup yields CDR1 LNHDA and CDR2 SQIVND (reference sequence). The CDR3 spells CASSIGGLGLDDEQFF. For the CDR3, the DNA is TGTGCCAGTAGTATAGGGGGACTAGGGTTAGACGATGAGCAGTTCTTC.

The V call is TRBV7-9, the J call TRBJ1-2; 11 bases fit TRBD1. V was pared by 4 bases and J by 4 bases, with 5 bases of the junction left unmatched. CDR1 and CDR2 (germline): SEHNR, FQNEAQ (reference sequence). The CDR3 sequence is 15 residues long. The DNA of the CDR3 is TGTGCCAGCAGCTCGACCGGGACAGGGGGCTATGGCTACACCTTC. Translating gives CASSSTGTGGYGYTF.

This clone has just one count. This sequence joins TRBV6-5 and TRBJ1-1; TRBD1 matches at 9 bases. The CDR3 has 14 amino acids. Looked up from germline, CDR1 is MNHEY and CDR2 is SVGAGI. Trimming cost V 6 bases and J 6 bases; bases outside gene matches: 8. The CDR3 DNA reads TGTGCCAGCAGGTCGACAGGGGGAATTTCTGAAGCTTTCTTT. The encoded protein is CASRSTGGISEAFF.

This chain joins TRBV10-1 and TRBJ2-2, with TRBD2 as a possible D gene (6 bases). CDR3 length: 15 residues. Germline CDR1 is WNHNN and CDR2 is SYGVQD (reference sequence). With 1 base removed from V and 4 bases from J, the gap between germline ends came to 10 bases. The CDR3 coding sequence is TGCGCCAGCAGTGAGTTTCGGGAGACCACCGGGGAGCTGTTTTTT. Translating gives CASSEFRETTGELFF.

The rearrangement uses TRBV30 and TRBJ2-7; possibly TRBD2 for D (5 bases). Germline V lookup: CDR1 GTSNPN, CDR2 SVGIG (reference sequence). This CDR3 region has 14 residues. Trimming pared 2 bases from V and 5 bases from J, leaving 16 bases between. CDR3: CAWSLTQADDEQYF. The DNA for the CDR3 is TGTGCCTGGAGTTTGACACAAGCGGATGACGAGCAGTACTTC.

V usage is TRBV9 and J usage is TRBJ2-2, with a weak D call TRBD2 (5 bases). The CDR3 loop spans 15 amino acids. V lost 2 bases and J lost 5, with 13 bases in between. Germline V lookup: CDR1 SGDLS, CDR2 YYNGEE. This CDR3 is CASSVLRGGTGELFF. The DNA for the CDR3 is TGTGCCAGCAGCGTTCTCCGTGGCGGGACCGGGGAGCTGTTTTTT.

The chain links TRBV2 to TRBJ1-1, with 8 bases lining up with TRBD1. V shed 2 bases, J shed 2 bases, and the junction held 4 bases outside the gene matches. Germline CDR1 and CDR2: SNHLY and FYNNEI. This CDR3 contains 15 residues. CDR3 sequence reads: CASSESTGVNTEAFF. The CDR3 DNA reads as TGTGCCAGCAGTGAATCGACAGGGGTAAACACTGAAGCTTTCTTT.

This sequence joins TRBV19 and TRBJ1-5; D may be TRBD1 (5 bases). The CDR3 runs 14 residues. Germline V gives CDR1 LNHDA, CDR2 SQIVND (reference sequence). Trimming left V 10 bases short and J 2 bases short, with 15 bases between. The DNA for the CDR3 is TGTGCCACCACAATGGGGCAGGGCAATCAGCCCCAGCATTTT. Protein product: CATTMGQGNQPQHF.

This chain links TRBV7-6 with TRBJ2-2; TRBD1 matches 9 bases. Trimming at V came to 5 bases and at J to 4 bases, leaving 5 bases not matched to a gene. Germline lookup yields CDR1 SGHVS and CDR2 FNYEAQ. This CDR3 comprises 15 residues. The CDR3 protein is CASSVTGGSTGELFF. The CDR3, as DNA: TGTGCCAGCAGCGTAACAGGGGGCAGCACCGGGGAGCTGTTTTTT. Combining the CDR3 with reference TRBV7-6 and TRBJ2-2 gives the whole variable domain GAGVSQSPRYKVTKRGQDVALRCDPISGHVSLYWYRQALGQGPEFLTYFNYEAQQDKSGLPNDRFSAERPEGSISTLTIQRTEQRDSAMYRCASSVTGGSTGELFFGEGSRLTVL.

The CDR3 region is CASSMKGGWQPQHF. Written as DNA, the CDR3 is TGTGCCAGTAGTATGAAAGGGGGTTGGCAGCCCCAGCATTTT. The chain recombines TRBV19 with TRBJ1-5, with D possibly TRBD1 on 6 matching bases. V was trimmed by 3 bases and J by 7 bases, leaving 13 bases between them. Germline-derived CDR1 and CDR2 are LNHDA and SQIVND (reference sequence). This CDR3 contains 14 residues.

This sequence joins TRBV7-6 and TRBJ1-1; perhaps TRBD1 as D (6 bases). V gave up 5 bases and J gave up 4 bases, with 14 bases separating them. This CDR3 spans 14 amino acids. Germline V gene lookup returns CDR1 SGHVS and CDR2 FNYEAQ. The CDR3 bases are TGTGCCAGCAGCCCAGGGGTGGGTCGCACTGAAGCTTTCTTT. Its protein is CASSPGVGRTEAFF. Combining the CDR3 with reference TRBV7-6 and TRBJ1-1 gives the whole variable domain GAGVSQSPRYKVTKRGQDVALRCDPISGHVSLYWYRQALGQGPEFLTYFNYEAQQDKSGLPNDRFSAERPEGSISTLTIQRTEQRDSAMYRCASSPGVGRTEAFFGQGTRLTVV.

The chain couples TRBV6-6 to TRBJ2-7, with 10 bases lining up with TRBD1. Trimming took 4 bases from V and 1 from J; bases not matched to a gene: 7. This CDR3 is built from 16 residues. CDR1 MNHNY and CDR2 SVGAGI come from the germline V gene (reference sequence). The CDR3 spells CASSSPGTGASYEQYF. The CDR3 nucleotides read TGTGCCAGCAGTTCACCCGGGACAGGGGCTTCCTACGAGCAGTACTTC.